These T cell receptor beta chains were read from a single sample in a study of blood T cell repertoires in COVID-19. The table came from immunoSEQ multiplex PCR; TCRdb's copy has only in-frame clones and leaves some out. This repertoire shows about 67,000 clones, 80% to 90% found once; its top ten account for about 5.7%. Sample: peripheral blood. Receptor source: a man between 45 and 60 years old with active COVID-19. Each CDR3 is given without its conserved first and last residue.

J gene | V gene | CDR3 protein
TRBJ1-1 | TRBV24-1 | ATSAGGRFTEAF
TRBJ2-7 | TRBV7-8 | ASSALSSYEQY
TRBJ1-6 | TRBV7-2 | ASSLGEGFRSPLH
TRBJ1-1 | TRBV27 | ASSYLTGLNTEAF
TRBJ1-1 | TRBV7-2 | ASSFPRGEAF
TRBJ2-7 | TRBV6-5 | ASHHSGSREQY
TRBJ1-4 | TRBV7-9 | ASSAAGTKKEKLF
TRBJ2-3 | TRBV5-1 | ASSLDGQGTDTQY
TRBJ1-1 | TRBV6-1 | ASRPRGQGGTEAF
TRBJ2-4 | TRBV6-1 | ASSERTSGRAKNIQY
TRBJ1-3 | TRBV5-1 | ASSLTGPGNTIY
TRBJ2-2 | TRBV27 | ASSWVGLAGVRELF
TRBJ1-4 | TRBV6-5 | ASSLGRQEKLF
TRBJ1-2 | TRBV5-4 | ASSLGDRDYGYT
TRBJ1-4 | TRBV6-6 | ASIRTGGGNEKLF